The 27 T cell receptor beta chains below come from one sample, sequenced in a study of vaccination and CD4 T cells after COVID-19. The Oncomine TCR Beta short-read assay was applied to DNA of cultured CD4+ T cells. TCRdb recomputed calls from the PCR reads with MiXCR, one row per CDR3 protein. Of roughly 23,000 distinct CDR3 sequences listed, less than 45% are singletons. The time point is: late sampling 161 to 241 days after vaccination in three convalescent patients. The treatment denotes: approximately 10-day PBMC culture with coronavirus spike peptide pools or control peptides (ViraFEST assay). What these receptors recognize is not known. The sequences come from CD4+ T cells from blood, cultured in vitro, collected about 7 months after SARS-CoV-2 vaccination. Source of these receptors: a human donor who had recovered from COVID-19.

The chain couples TRBV7-3 to TRBJ1-1; tentatively, D is TRBD1 (5 bases). The germline V gene has CDR1 SGHTA and CDR2 FQGTGA. The CDR3 runs 16 residues. V lost 6 bases, J lost 5 bases, and 22 bases lay in between. The CDR3 sequence is CASSPGQFELGTEAFF. Written as DNA, the CDR3 is TGTGCCAGCAGTCCTGGACAATTCGAACTGGGGACTGAAGCTTTCTTT.

This clonotype was detected once. V and J are TRBV20-1 and TRBJ2-7, with unresolved D. The ends were cut back, 5 bases at V and 6 bases at J, with 23 bases in the middle. The CDR3 length is 15 residues. Per the germline V gene, CDR1 is DFQATT and CDR2 is SNEGSKA (reference sequence). In nucleotides, the CDR3 is TGCAGTGCTGCTACTCCGGGTCCCACCCCCGGCGAGCAGTACTTC. This encodes CSAATPGPTPGEQYF.

This clonotype was seen a few times. This chain uses TRBV20-1 with TRBJ2-1; D perhaps matches TRBD1 (7 bases). CDR3 length: 14 amino acids. V lost 3 bases and J lost 4, with 13 bases in between. Germline lookup yields CDR1 DFQATT and CDR2 SNEGSKA (reference sequence). CDR3 bases: TGCAGTGCTAGCCAGGGGGGAGGTTACAATGAGCAGTTCTTC. Protein: CSASQGGGYNEQFF.

The CDR3 DNA reads TGTGCCAGCAGTTTCCACCCACTCGACGGTTACAATGAGCAGTTCTTC. Amino acids: CASSFHPLDGYNEQFF. The V gene is TRBV27, the J gene TRBJ2-1; D remains ambiguous. Trimming left V 3 bases short and J 4 bases short, with 16 bases between. The CDR3 covers 16 residues. The V gene's germline CDR1 is MNHEY and CDR2 SMNVEV (reference sequence).

This clonotype turned up a few times. This chain's CDR3 is CASSFDPPAGYGYTF. DNA of the CDR3: TGTGCCAGCAGCTTTGACCCTCCCGCAGGCTATGGCTACACCTTC. The J gene is TRBJ1-2, the V gene TRBV7-9; D remains ambiguous. Germline assignment: CDR1 SEHNR and CDR2 FQNEAQ (reference sequence). Trimming took 3 bases from V and 4 from J, leaving 15 bases between them. The CDR3 spans 15 residues.

This clonotype was detected once. This rearrangement joins TRBV6-2 or TRBV6-3 to TRBJ2-3, with a possible D match to TRBD1 (6 bases). Germline V gene lookup returns CDR1 MNHEY and CDR2 SVGEGT. The CDR3 runs to 15 residues. V was trimmed by 6 bases and J by 4 bases, leaving 17 bases between them. CDR3 amino acids: CASSSRAEGADTQYF. The DNA for the CDR3 is TGTGCCAGCAGCTCTCGAGCCGAGGGGGCAGATACGCAGTATTTT.

The V and J genes are TRBV21-1 and TRBJ2-1; the table's D call TRBD1 went unverified against the DNA. TRBV21-1 is annotated as a pseudogene. This CDR3 contains 16 residues. The CDR3 region is CASSKDGDRGNNEQFF. The CDR3 region has the DNA TGTGCCAGCAGCAAAGACGGGGACAGGGGTAACAATGAGCAGTTCTTC.

The chain combines TRBV12-3 or TRBV12-4 with TRBJ2-7; 7 bases are shared with TRBD2. V dropped 1 base and J dropped 7; count of bases not matched to a gene: 19. The CDR3 sequence is 18 residues long. This CDR3 is CASSLDWGGKDGFKEQYF. CDR3 coding DNA: TGTGCCAGCAGTTTAGATTGGGGAGGGAAGGACGGCTTCAAGGAGCAGTACTTC.

V usage is TRBV6-1 and J usage is TRBJ2-5; 9 bases agree with TRBD1. The ends lost 7 bases at V and 5 bases at J; junction bases unmatched: 8. The CDR3 runs 14 residues. Looked up from germline, CDR1 is MNHNS and CDR2 is SASEGT. The CDR3 region has the DNA TGTGCCAGCACCGAACAGGGGGCAAGGGAGACCCAGTACTTC. This translates into CASTEQGARETQYF.

The J gene is TRBJ2-3, the V gene TRBV20-1; 10 bases fit TRBD2. The V segment lost 0 bases and the J segment 6 bases; nucleotides outside the gene matches: 12. The CDR3 length is 17 residues. Germline values: CDR1 DFQATT, CDR2 SNEGSKA (reference sequence). The chain's CDR3 is CSARDLASGSYSDTQYF. CDR3 sequence (DNA): TGCAGTGCTAGAGACCTTGCTAGCGGGAGCTATAGCGATACGCAGTATTTT.

The V gene is TRBV7-9, the J gene TRBJ2-1; no clear D gene. This CDR3 has 14 amino acids. With 11 bases removed from V and 8 bases from J, the gap between germline ends came to 22 bases. The germline gives CDR1 SEHNR, CDR2 FQNEAQ (reference sequence). The CDR3 DNA reads TGTGCCGCCGGACCCTGGCGACTCGGCCATGAGCAGTTCTTC. Translated, it gives CAAGPWRLGHEQFF.

This clonotype occurred a few times. The rearrangement joins TRBV20-1 to TRBJ1-2; D is perhaps TRBD1 (6 bases). V shed 3 bases and J shed 4 bases, with 12 bases lying between them. CDR1 and CDR2 (germline): DFQATT, SNEGSKA (reference sequence). The CDR3 is made up of 13 amino acids. The CDR3 loop reads CSASMAGAYGYTF. The DNA for the CDR3 is TGCAGTGCTAGTATGGCAGGGGCCTATGGCTACACCTTC.

In this sample, this clonotype turned up a few times. The rearrangement links TRBV10-3 to TRBJ1-1; unclear D gene. The CDR3 length is 13 residues. Germline values: CDR1 ENHRY, CDR2 SYGVKD. The germline V and J ends were trimmed by 1 base and 2 bases, with 5 bases remaining between them. In DNA form, the CDR3 reads TGTGCCATCAGTGAGTTGGGTAACACTGAAGCTTTCTTT. It codes for CAISELGNTEAFF.

The chain uses TRBV5-4 and TRBJ2-3; 8 nucleotides agree with TRBD1. Per germline, CDR1 SGHNT and CDR2 YYREEE (reference sequence). The V segment lost 4 bases and the J segment 2 bases; nucleotides outside the gene matches: 9. The length of the CDR3 is 16 residues. CDR3 nucleotides: TGTGCCAGCAGCCTGACCGGGACAGGTGTCACAGATACGCAGTATTTT. This translates into CASSLTGTGVTDTQYF.

This clonotype was detected only a few times. The CDR3 DNA sequence: TGTGCCAGCAGTGAAATAAGGACGGCCGTACTCCTTAACTATGGCTACACCTTC. Amino acid sequence: CASSEIRTAVLLNYGYTF. This chain links TRBV6-1 with TRBJ1-2, with D hard to call. The V end was cut by 2 bases, the J end by 1 base, with 20 bases between. The CDR3 runs to 18 residues. Germline V lookup: CDR1 MNHNS, CDR2 SASEGT.

The chain couples TRBV4-2 to TRBJ1-5, with D tentatively TRBD1 (5 bases). The CDR3 is 15 residues long. Germline V gene data show CDR1 as LGHNA and CDR2 as YNFKEQ. Trimming removed 0 bases at V and 3 bases at J, with 9 bases between. The DNA for the CDR3 is TGTGCCAGCAGCCAAGACTACAGGTCCAATCAGCCCCAGCATTTT. Encoded protein: CASSQDYRSNQPQHF.

In this sample, this clonotype turned up a few times. The chain recombines TRBV15 with TRBJ1-6; a weak D match, TRBD1 (5 bases). The germline CDR1 and CDR2 sequences are LNHNV and YYDKDF (reference sequence). V gave up 0 bases and J gave up 8 bases, with 11 bases separating them. This CDR3 is 15 amino acids long. CDR3 amino acids: CATSRDQGRDSPLHF. In nucleotides, the CDR3 is TGTGCCACCAGCAGAGATCAAGGCAGGGATTCACCCCTCCACTTT.

The V and J genes are TRBV27 and TRBJ2-7; D remains ambiguous. With 2 bases removed from V and 0 bases from J, the gap between germline ends came to 8 bases. Germline CDR1 and CDR2: MNHEY and SMNVEV (reference sequence). This CDR3 spans 14 amino acids. Written as DNA, the CDR3 is TGTGCCAGCAGTTTAACAGAAGTCTCCTACGAGCAGTACTTC. Translating it yields CASSLTEVSYEQYF.

The rearrangement uses TRBV29-1 and TRBJ2-1; TRBD1 agrees at 7 bases. This CDR3 has 12 residues. Germline values: CDR1 SQVTM, CDR2 ANQGSEA. V was pared by 4 bases and J by 4 bases, with 1 base of the junction left unmatched. The CDR3 sequence is CSVGGQYNEQFF. The CDR3 coding sequence is TGCAGCGTTGGGGGACAGTACAATGAGCAGTTCTTC.

V and J are TRBV24-1 and TRBJ1-1; TRBD1 is a possible D gene (5 bases). Trimming stripped 1 base from V and 9 bases from J, with 11 bases between. The CDR3 spans 13 residues. Per germline, CDR1 KGHDR and CDR2 SFDVKD. In nucleotides, the CDR3 is TGTGCCACCAGTGATTTAATAAAGGGGCAAGCTTTCTTT. Translating it yields CATSDLIKGQAFF.

The rearrangement joins TRBV21-1 to TRBJ1-5. TRBV21-1 is described as a pseudogene. This CDR3 is 18 amino acids long. This chain's CDR3 is CASSKCRRAAHSNQPQHF. In DNA form, the CDR3 reads TGTGCCAGCAGCAAATGTCGTCGGGCAGCACATAGCAATCAGCCCCAGCATTTT.

The rearrangement uses TRBV20-1 and TRBJ1-2; D ambiguous. This CDR3 comprises 12 residues. V was pared by 1 base and J by 2 bases, with 5 bases between. Germline V lookup: CDR1 DFQATT, CDR2 SNEGSKA (reference sequence). CDR3 DNA: TGCAGTGCTAGAGTCGGAAACTATGGCTACACCTTC. Its translation is CSARVGNYGYTF.

The V and J genes are TRBV7-2 and TRBJ2-3; no clear D. Per germline, CDR1 SGHTA and CDR2 FQGNSA. There are 12 residues in the CDR3. The V gene lost 3 bases and the J gene lost 2 bases, with 3 bases spanning the gap. The CDR3 sequence is CASSLDTDTQYF. The CDR3 nucleotides are TGTGCCAGCAGCTTGGACACAGATACGCAGTATTTT.

The chain uses TRBV27 and TRBJ1-2; D remains ambiguous. Germline CDR1 reads MNHEY; CDR2 reads SMNVEV (reference sequence). V lost 2 bases, J lost 2 bases, and 6 bases lay in between. The CDR3 is 13 amino acids. CDR3 DNA: TGTGCCAGCAGTTTAAACCTAAACTATGGCTACACCTTC. Protein product: CASSLNLNYGYTF.

The J gene is TRBJ2-5, the V gene TRBV7-2, with D unclear. Trimming shortened V by 0 bases and J by 3 bases, and 8 bases separated the two germline ends. This CDR3 has 14 amino acids. The germline V gene encodes CDR1 SGHTA and CDR2 FQGNSA. CDR3 nucleotides: TGTGCCAGCAGCTTAGCCTCGGCGGAAGAGACCCAGTACTTC. It specifies CASSLASAEETQYF.

The chain recombines TRBV6-1 with TRBJ1-2; 8 nucleotides match TRBD1. Germline V gene data show CDR1 as MNHNS and CDR2 as SASEGT. J was trimmed by 4 bases and V by 6 bases; bases with no gene match: 10. This CDR3 spans 15 amino acids. CDR3 sequence (DNA): TGTGCCAGCAGACGAGACGTGACAGGGGTCTATGGCTACACCTTC. Translating it yields CASRRDVTGVYGYTF.

This chain uses TRBV20-1 with TRBJ2-5; 9 positions agree with TRBD1. CDR1 and CDR2 from the germline V gene are DFQATT and SNEGSKA (reference sequence). Trimming at V came to 5 bases and at J to 7 bases, leaving 8 bases not matched to a gene. CDR3 size: 13 residues. CDR3 in amino acids: CSARRDRDGTQYF. CDR3 nucleotide sequence: TGCAGTGCTCGCCGGGACAGGGATGGGACCCAGTACTTC.